This T cell receptor beta chain emerged from a study of T cell repertoires in cytomegalovirus infection. General study points: Accumulated public TCR beta family frequency recognized individuals carrying CMV together with the relevant HLA. Predominance within the ex vivo response was attributable to HLA-C-restricted CMV-specific TCR beta clonotypes.

Each CDR3 protein is one row after TCRdb ran MiXCR on the reads. The table includes about 310,000 distinct CDR3 sequences, roughly 25% detected once. CDR3 length equals 16 residues. V lost 6 bases and J 1 base, leaving 20 bases between the germline ends. Per the germline V gene, CDR1 is SQVTM and CDR2 is ANQGSEA. This clonotype was detected a few times. Its target is unknown. This TCR was sampled from a human donor in good health (CMV status not recorded). Some clones in this sample may be carry-over from other donors' samples. The genes are TRBV29-1 and TRBJ2-3; tentatively, D is TRBD2 (5 bases). The material sequenced was cultured PBMCs, taken from culture after CMV antigen stimulation. CDR3 sequence (DNA): TGCAGCGTATCCCCCCCAGCAGCGGAGCGCACAGATACGCAGTATTTT. It encodes CSVSPPAAERTDTQYF.